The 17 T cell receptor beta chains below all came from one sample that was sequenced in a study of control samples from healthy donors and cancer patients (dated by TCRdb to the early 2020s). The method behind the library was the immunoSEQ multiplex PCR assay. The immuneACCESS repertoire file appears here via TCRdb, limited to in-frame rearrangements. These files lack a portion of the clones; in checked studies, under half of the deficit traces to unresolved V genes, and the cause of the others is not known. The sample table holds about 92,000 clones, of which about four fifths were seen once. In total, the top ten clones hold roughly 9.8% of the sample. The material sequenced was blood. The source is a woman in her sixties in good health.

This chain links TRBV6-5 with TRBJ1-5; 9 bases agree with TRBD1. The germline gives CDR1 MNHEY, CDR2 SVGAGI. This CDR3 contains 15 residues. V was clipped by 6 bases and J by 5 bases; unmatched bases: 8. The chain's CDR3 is CASRTQQGADQPQHF. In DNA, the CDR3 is TGTGCCAGCAGGACCCAACAGGGGGCCGATCAGCCCCAGCATTTT.

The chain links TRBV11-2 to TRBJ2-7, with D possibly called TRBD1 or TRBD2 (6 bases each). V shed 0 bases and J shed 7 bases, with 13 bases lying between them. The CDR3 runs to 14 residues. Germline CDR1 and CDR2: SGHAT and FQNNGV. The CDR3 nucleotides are TGTGCCAGCAGCTTAGAGGGGGGCCCACGGGAGCAGTACTTC. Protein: CASSLEGGPREQYF.

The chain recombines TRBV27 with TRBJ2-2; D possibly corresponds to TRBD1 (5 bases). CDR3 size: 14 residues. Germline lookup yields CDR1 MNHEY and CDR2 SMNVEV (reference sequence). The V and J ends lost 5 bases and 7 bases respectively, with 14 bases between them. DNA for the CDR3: TGTGCCAGCAGTAAATCGACAGTTCTCGGGGAGCTGTTTTTT. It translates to CASSKSTVLGELFF.

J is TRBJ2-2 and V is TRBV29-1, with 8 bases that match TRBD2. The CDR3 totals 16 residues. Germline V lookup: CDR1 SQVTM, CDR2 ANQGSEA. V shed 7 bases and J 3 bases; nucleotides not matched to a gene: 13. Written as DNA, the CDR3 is TGCAGCGGTCCTGGGGGGCGGGGGGCCGACACCGGGGAGCTGTTTTTT. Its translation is CSGPGGRGADTGELFF.

CDR3 coding DNA: TGTGCCAGCAGCCTAGGGGACGCACCCCTCCACTTT. It translates to CASSLGDAPLHF. J is TRBJ1-6 and V is TRBV7-9; D possibly corresponds to TRBD1 (5 bases). CDR1 is SEHNR and CDR2 is FQNEAQ in the germline V gene (reference sequence). V lost 5 bases and J lost 11, with 10 bases in between. CDR3 length: 12 residues.

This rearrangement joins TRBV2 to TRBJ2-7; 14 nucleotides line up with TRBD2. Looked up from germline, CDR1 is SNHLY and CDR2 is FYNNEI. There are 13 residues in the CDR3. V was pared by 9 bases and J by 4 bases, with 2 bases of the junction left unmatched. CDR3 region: CARRTSGRYEQYF. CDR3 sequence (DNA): TGTGCCAGAAGGACTAGCGGGAGGTACGAGCAGTACTTC. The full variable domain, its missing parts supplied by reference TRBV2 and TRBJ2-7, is EPEVTQTPSHQVTQMGQEVILRCVPISNHLYFYWYRQILGQKVEFLVSFYNNEISEKSEIFDDQFSVERPDGSNFTLKIRSTKLEDSAMYFCARRTSGRYEQYFGPGTRLTVT.

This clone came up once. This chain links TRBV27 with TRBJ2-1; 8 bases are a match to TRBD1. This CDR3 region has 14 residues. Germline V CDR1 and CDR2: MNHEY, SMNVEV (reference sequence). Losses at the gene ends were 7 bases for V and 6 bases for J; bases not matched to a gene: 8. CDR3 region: CASTLRTGFNEQFF. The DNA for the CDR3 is TGTGCCAGCACCCTCAGGACAGGGTTCAATGAGCAGTTCTTC.

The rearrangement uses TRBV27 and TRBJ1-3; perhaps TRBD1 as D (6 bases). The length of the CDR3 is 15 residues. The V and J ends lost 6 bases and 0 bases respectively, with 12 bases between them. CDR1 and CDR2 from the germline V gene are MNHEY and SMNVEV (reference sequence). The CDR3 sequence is CASSPDRYSGNTIYF. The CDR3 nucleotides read TGTGCCAGCAGCCCTGACAGGTACTCTGGAAACACCATATATTTT.

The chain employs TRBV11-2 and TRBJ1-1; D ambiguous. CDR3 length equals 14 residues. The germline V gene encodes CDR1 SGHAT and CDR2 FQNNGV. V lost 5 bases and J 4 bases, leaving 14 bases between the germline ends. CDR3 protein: CASSKAGMTTEAFF. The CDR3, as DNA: TGTGCCAGCAGCAAAGCAGGAATGACCACTGAAGCTTTCTTT.

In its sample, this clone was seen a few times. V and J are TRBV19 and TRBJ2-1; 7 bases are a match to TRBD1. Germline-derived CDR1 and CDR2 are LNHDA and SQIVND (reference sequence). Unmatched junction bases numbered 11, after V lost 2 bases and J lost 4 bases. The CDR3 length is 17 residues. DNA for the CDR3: TGTGCCAGTAGTATAACCGGCACGGGACAGTATTACAATGAGCAGTTCTTC. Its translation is CASSITGTGQYYNEQFF.

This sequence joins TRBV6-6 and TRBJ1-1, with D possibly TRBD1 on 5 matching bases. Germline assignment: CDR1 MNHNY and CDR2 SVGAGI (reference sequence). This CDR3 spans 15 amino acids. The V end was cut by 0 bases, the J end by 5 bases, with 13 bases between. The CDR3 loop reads CASSYSQGVGTEAFF. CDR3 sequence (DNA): TGTGCCAGCAGTTACTCCCAGGGAGTGGGTACTGAAGCTTTCTTT.

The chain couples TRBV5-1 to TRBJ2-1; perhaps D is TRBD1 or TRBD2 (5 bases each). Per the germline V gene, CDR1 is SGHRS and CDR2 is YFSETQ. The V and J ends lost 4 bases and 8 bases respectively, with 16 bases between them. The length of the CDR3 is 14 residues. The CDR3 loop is CASSLGDEMDEQFF. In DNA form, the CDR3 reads TGCGCCAGCAGCCTGGGGGACGAGATGGATGAGCAGTTCTTC.

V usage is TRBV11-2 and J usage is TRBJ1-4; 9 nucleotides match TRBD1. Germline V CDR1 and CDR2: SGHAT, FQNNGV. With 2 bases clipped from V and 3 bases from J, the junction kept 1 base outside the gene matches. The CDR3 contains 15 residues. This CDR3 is CASSLWTGANEKLFF. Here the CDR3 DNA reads TGTGCCAGCAGCTTATGGACAGGGGCTAATGAAAAACTGTTTTTT.

CDR3 sequence: CASSYSGLNQPQHF. In DNA form, the CDR3 reads TGTGCCAGCAGTTACTCAGGGTTAAATCAGCCCCAGCATTTT. The chain employs TRBV6-6 and TRBJ1-5; no definite D call. The CDR3 totals 14 residues. Germline V CDR1 and CDR2: MNHNY, SVGAGI (reference sequence). V was trimmed by 0 bases and J by 4 bases, leaving 7 bases between them.

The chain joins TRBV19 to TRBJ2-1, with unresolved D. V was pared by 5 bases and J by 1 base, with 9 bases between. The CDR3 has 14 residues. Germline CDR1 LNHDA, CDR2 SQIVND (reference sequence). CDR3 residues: CASSPPGSYNEQFF. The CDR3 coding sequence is TGTGCCAGTAGTCCCCCGGGTTCCTACAATGAGCAGTTCTTC.

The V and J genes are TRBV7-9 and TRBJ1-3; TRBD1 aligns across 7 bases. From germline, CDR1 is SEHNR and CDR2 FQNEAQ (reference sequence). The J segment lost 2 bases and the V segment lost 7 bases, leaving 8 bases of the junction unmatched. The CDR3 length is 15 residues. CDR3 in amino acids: CASTAQGVTGNTIYF. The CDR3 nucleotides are TGTGCCAGCACCGCCCAGGGGGTTACTGGAAACACCATATATTTT.

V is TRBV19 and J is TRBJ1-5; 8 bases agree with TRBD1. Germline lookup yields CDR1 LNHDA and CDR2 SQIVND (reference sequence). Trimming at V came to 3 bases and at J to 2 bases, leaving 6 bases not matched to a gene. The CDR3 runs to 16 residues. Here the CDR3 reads CASSMAPGQGNQPQHF. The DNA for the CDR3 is TGTGCCAGTAGTATGGCCCCGGGACAGGGCAATCAGCCCCAGCATTTT. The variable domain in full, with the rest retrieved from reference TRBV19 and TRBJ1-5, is DGGITQSPKYLFRKEGQNVTLSCEQNLNHDAMYWYRQDPGQGLRLIYYSQIVNDFQKGDIAEGYSVSREKKESFPLTVTSAQKNPTAFYLCASSMAPGQGNQPQHFGDGTRLSIL.